Listed below are T cell receptor beta chains from one sample, sequenced in a study of T cell changes during pregnancy in multiple sclerosis. The repertoire was sequenced with immunoSEQ multiplex PCR; TCRdb's copy has only in-frame clones and lacks some. Altogether around 35,000 clones are present, approximately 90% being singletons, with the ten largest covering under 15%. This specimen consisted of CD8+ T cells from peripheral blood mononuclear cells, obtained in the first trimester of pregnancy. Every receptor here comes from a female donor with multiple sclerosis, enrolled in a pregnancy study. Both conserved end residues are part of each CDR3. The D gene is left open where the match is weak. The listing skips clone size in some rows; elsewhere it reads once, few, many or a size class.

abundance | d_gene | j_gene | v_gene | CDR3aa | CDR3nt
NA | NA | TRBJ2-6 | TRBV7-9 | CASSLDQRRGTGANVLTF | TGTGCCAGCAGCTTAGATCAAAGGAGAGGGACTGGGGCCAACGTCCTGACTTTC
NA | NA | TRBJ2-3 | TRBV5-1 | CASSMGGFSTDTQYF | TGCGCCAGCAGTATGGGGGGATTCAGCACAGATACGCAGTATTTT
NA | TRBD1 | TRBJ2-1 | TRBV19 | CASSIGTGSFHNEQFF | TGTGCCAGTAGTATCGGGACAGGGTCCTTCCACAATGAGCAGTTCTTC
few | TRBD2 | TRBJ2-7 | TRBV15 | CATSTDRLAGGSHEQYF | TGTGCCACCAGCACAGACCGGCTAGCGGGGGGCTCCCACGAGCAGTACTTC
once | NA | TRBJ2-7 | TRBV7-2 | CASSLDGRLYEQYF | TGTGCCAGCAGCTTAGACGGCAGGCTCTACGAGCAGTACTTC
NA | NA | TRBJ2-3 | TRBV9 | CASSVMAGHTDTQYF | TGTGCCAGCAGCGTAATGGCAGGGCACACAGATACGCAGTATTTT
NA | TRBD2 | TRBJ2-2 | TRBV27 | CASRRGWELFF | TGTGCCAGCCGGCGGGGGTGGGAGCTGTTTTTT
NA | NA | TRBJ2-4 | TRBV27 | CASSLRQGPGNIQYF | TGTGCCAGCAGTTTACGGCAGGGCCCCGGGAACATTCAGTACTTC
NA | TRBD1 | TRBJ2-2 | TRBV9 | CASSDDRGSTGELFF | TGTGCCAGCAGCGACGACAGGGGGAGCACCGGGGAGCTGTTTTTT
NA | NA | TRBJ2-7 | TRBV11-2 | CASSLTPSSYEQYF | TGTGCCAGCAGCTTAACCCCCAGCTCCTACGAGCAGTACTTC
NA | TRBD2 | TRBJ2-7 | TRBV7-8 | CASSSGLAPYEQYF | TGTGCCAGCAGCTCCGGACTAGCTCCCTACGAGCAGTACTTC
medium-sized | NA | TRBJ2-7 | TRBV7-2 | CASSLVTRGYEQYF | TGTGCCAGCAGCTTAGTAACCAGGGGTTACGAGCAGTACTTC
NA | NA | TRBJ2-3 | TRBV28 | CASSLGTSTDTQYF | TGTGCCAGCAGTTTAGGGACTAGCACAGATACGCAGTATTTT
NA | TRBD2 | TRBJ2-1 | TRBV7-2 | CASSPIAGGIDEQFF | TGTGCCAGCAGTCCCATAGCGGGAGGAATCGATGAGCAGTTCTTC
NA | TRBD1 | TRBJ2-7 | TRBV2 | CASSEGQGAGEQYF | TGTGCCAGCAGTGAAGGCCAGGGGGCTGGCGAGCAGTACTTC
NA | NA | TRBJ1-4 | TRBV5-6 | CASSLTREKLFF | TGTGCCAGCAGCTTGACGCGTGAAAAACTGTTTTTT
NA | TRBD1 | TRBJ2-5 | TRBV5-1 | CASSFSTLPPRDRVETQYF | TGCGCCAGCAGCTTCTCCACCCTCCCCCCGAGGGACAGGGTAGAGACCCAGTACTTC
NA | TRBD1 | TRBJ2-7 | TRBV15 | CATSMGQGAYEQYF | TGTGCCACCAGCATGGGACAGGGGGCTTACGAGCAGTACTTC
NA | NA | TRBJ2-5 | TRBV13 | CASSSKVEGETQYF | TGTGCCAGCAGCTCTAAAGTGGAGGGGGAGACCCAGTACTTC
NA | NA | TRBJ2-5 | TRBV11-2 | CASSTRTLLQETQYF | TGTGCCAGCAGCACTCGGACTTTGCTTCAGGAGACCCAGTACTTC
once | TRBD1 | TRBJ1-5 | TRBV5-8 | CASSFRQGHQPQHF | TGTGCCAGCAGCTTCCGACAGGGACACCAGCCCCAGCATTTT
NA | TRBD1 | TRBJ1-5 | TRBV5-8 | CASSLGQGDMPQHF | TGTGCCAGCAGCTTGGGACAGGGCGATATGCCCCAGCATTTT
NA | NA | TRBJ2-1 | TRBV7-6 | CASIDTGTSYNEQFF | TGTGCCAGTATAGACACAGGCACATCCTACAATGAGCAGTTCTTC
NA | NA | TRBJ1-2 | TRBV9 | CASSAGHWNGYTF | TGTGCCAGCAGCGCCGGACACTGGAATGGCTACACCTTC
NA | NA | TRBJ2-1 | TRBV7-9 | CASSLGLAAQFF | TGTGCCAGCAGCCTCGGACTGGCGGCGCAGTTCTTC
few | NA | TRBJ2-1 | TRBV9 | CASSVDSGVNEQFF | TGTGCCAGCAGCGTAGACAGCGGCGTTAATGAGCAGTTCTTC
NA | TRBD1 | TRBJ1-2 | TRBV5-6 | CASSWDRDNYGYTF | TGTGCCAGCAGCTGGGACAGGGATAACTATGGCTACACCTTC
NA | NA | TRBJ1-1 | TRBV9 | CASSVEGGQAFF | TGTGCCAGCAGCGTAGAGGGGGGGCAGGCTTTCTTT
once | TRBD2 | TRBJ2-7 | TRBV28 | CASSLRASGRRNEQYF | TGTGCCAGCAGTTTGAGGGCTAGCGGGAGGAGAAACGAGCAGTACTTC
NA | TRBD2 | TRBJ2-3 | TRBV9 | CASSVEGGTQYF | TGTGCCAGCAGCGTAGAGGGAGGGACGCAGTATTTT
NA | NA | TRBJ2-5 | TRBV27 | CATSGDFETQYF | TGTGCCACCTCCGGGGATTTTGAGACCCAGTACTTC
NA | NA | TRBJ1-5 | TRBV19 | CASSIQVGQPQHF | TGTGCCAGTAGTATACAGGTGGGTCAGCCCCAGCATTTT
NA | NA | TRBJ1-1 | TRBV2 | CASSTGQGMNTEAFF | TGTGCCAGCAGCACAGGGCAGGGCATGAACACTGAAGCTTTCTTT
few | NA | TRBJ2-7 | TRBV9 | CASSVATAGLVEQYF | TGTGCCAGCAGCGTAGCTACGGCGGGATTGGTTGAGCAGTACTTC
NA | NA | TRBJ2-7 | TRBV5-4 | CASSLGLEVYEQYF | TGTGCCAGCAGCTTGGGCCTAGAGGTCTACGAGCAGTACTTC
NA | TRBD1 | TRBJ2-2 | TRBV15 | CATSSNEAGDRLMFVKEGTGELFF | TGTGCCACCAGCAGTAATGAAGCAGGGGACAGGTTAATGTTTGTCAAGGAAGGTACCGGGGAGCTGTTTTTT